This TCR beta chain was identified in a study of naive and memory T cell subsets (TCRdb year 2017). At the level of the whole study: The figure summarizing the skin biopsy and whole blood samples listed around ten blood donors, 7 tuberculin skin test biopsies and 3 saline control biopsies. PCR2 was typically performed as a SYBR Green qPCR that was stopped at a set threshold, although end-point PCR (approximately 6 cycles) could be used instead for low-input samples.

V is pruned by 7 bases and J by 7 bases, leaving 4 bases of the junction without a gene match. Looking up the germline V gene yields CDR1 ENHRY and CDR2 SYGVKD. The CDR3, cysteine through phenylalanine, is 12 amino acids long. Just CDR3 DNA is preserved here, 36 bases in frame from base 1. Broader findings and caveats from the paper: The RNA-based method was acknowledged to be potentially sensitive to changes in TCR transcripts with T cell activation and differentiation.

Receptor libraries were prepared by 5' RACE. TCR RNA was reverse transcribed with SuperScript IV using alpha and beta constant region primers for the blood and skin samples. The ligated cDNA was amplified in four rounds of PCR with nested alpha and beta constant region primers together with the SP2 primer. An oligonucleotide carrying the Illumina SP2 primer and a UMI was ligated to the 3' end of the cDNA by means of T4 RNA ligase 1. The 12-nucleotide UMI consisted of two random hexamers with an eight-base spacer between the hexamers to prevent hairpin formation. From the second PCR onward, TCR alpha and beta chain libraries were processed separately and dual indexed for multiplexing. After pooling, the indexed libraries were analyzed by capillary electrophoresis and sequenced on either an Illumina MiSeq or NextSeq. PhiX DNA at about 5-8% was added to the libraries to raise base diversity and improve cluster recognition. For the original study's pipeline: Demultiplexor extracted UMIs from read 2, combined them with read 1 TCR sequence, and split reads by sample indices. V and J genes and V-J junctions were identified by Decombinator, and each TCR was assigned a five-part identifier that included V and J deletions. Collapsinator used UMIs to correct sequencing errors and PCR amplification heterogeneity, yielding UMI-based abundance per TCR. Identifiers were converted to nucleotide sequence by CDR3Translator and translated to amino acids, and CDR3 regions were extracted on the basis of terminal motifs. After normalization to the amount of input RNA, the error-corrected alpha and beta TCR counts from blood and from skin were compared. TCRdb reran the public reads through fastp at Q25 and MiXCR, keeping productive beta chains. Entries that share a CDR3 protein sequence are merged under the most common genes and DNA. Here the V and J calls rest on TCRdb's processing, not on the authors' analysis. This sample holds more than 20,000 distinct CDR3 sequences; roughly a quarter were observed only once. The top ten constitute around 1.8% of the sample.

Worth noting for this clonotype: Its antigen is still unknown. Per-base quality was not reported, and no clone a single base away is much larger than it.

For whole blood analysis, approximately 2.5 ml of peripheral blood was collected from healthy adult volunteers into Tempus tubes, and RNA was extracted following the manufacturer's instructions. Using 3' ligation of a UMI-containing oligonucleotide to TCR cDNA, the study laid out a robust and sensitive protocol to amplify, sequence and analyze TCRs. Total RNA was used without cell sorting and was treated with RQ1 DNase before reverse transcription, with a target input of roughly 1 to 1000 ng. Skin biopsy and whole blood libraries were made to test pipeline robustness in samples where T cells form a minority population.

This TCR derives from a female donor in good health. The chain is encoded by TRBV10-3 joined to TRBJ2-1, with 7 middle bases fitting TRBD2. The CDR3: CAIKALANEQFF. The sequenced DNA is TGTGCCATCAAAGCACTAGCGAATGAGCAGTTCTTC.